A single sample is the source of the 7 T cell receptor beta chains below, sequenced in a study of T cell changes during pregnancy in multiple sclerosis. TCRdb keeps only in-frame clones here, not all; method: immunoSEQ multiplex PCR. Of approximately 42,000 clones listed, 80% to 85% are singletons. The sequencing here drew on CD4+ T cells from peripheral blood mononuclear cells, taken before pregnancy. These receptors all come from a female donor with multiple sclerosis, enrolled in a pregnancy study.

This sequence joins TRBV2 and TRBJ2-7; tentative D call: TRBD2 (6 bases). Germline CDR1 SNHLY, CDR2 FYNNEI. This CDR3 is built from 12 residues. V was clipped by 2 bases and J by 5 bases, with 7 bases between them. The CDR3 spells CASSESGDEQYF. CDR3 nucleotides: TGTGCCAGCAGTGAATCGGGGGACGAGCAGTACTTC. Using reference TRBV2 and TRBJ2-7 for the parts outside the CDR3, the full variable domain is EPEVTQTPSHQVTQMGQEVILRCVPISNHLYFYWYRQILGQKVEFLVSFYNNEISEKSEIFDDQFSVERPDGSNFTLKIRSTKLEDSAMYFCASSESGDEQYFGPGTRLTVT.

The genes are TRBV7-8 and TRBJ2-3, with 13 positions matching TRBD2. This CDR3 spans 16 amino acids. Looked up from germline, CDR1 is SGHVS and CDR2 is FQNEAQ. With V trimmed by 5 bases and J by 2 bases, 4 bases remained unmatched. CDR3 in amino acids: CASSLGLAGATDTQYF. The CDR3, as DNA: TGTGCCAGCAGCCTCGGACTAGCGGGGGCCACAGATACGCAGTATTTT.

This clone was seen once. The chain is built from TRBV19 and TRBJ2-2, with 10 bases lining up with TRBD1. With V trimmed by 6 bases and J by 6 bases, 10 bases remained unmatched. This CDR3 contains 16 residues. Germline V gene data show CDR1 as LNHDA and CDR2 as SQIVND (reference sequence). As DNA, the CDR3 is TGTGCCAGTAGCCTAGCCGGGACAGGGGTGCCCGGGGAGCTGTTTTTT. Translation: CASSLAGTGVPGELFF.

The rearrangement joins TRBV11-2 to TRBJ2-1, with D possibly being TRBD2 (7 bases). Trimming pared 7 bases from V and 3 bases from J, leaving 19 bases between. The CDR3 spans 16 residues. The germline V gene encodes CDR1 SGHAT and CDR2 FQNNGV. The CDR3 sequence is CASTSAGARGYNEQFF. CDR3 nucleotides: TGTGCCAGCACCTCCGCGGGGGCCCGTGGCTACAATGAGCAGTTCTTC.

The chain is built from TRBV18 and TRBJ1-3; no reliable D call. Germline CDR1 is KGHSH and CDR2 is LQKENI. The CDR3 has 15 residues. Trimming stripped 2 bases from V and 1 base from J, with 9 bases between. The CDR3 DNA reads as TGTGCCAGCTCACCAATGCAGATATCTGGAAACACCATATATTTT. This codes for CASSPMQISGNTIYF.

DNA of the CDR3: TGTGCCACCAGCAGAGGACAGGGACGTAGTATGAACACTGAAGCTTTCTTT. Translating gives CATSRGQGRSMNTEAFF. This chain joins TRBV15 and TRBJ1-1; 7 bases agree with TRBD1. This CDR3 has 17 amino acids. Germline CDR1 reads LNHNV; CDR2 reads YYDKDF (reference sequence). After removal of 1 base from V and 0 bases from J, the junction contained 8 bases not matched to a gene.

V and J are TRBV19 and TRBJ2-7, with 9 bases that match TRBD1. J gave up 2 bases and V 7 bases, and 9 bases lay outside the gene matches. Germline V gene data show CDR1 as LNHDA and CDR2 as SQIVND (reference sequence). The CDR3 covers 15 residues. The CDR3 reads CASMPTGGAAYEQYF. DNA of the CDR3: TGTGCCAGTATGCCAACAGGGGGCGCAGCCTACGAGCAGTACTTC.